This TCR beta chain was captured in a study of beta chain features in type 1 diabetes. Overall study results and limits: Shorter TCRB CDR3s, moderately but significantly so, marked every one of the four CD4+ subsets in Type 1 diabetes patients.

Turning to this clone: Its antigen is still unknown.

This CDR3 has 15 amino acids. Germline CDR1 and CDR2: SGDLS and YYNGEE. Trimming took 4 bases from V and 3 from J, leaving 16 bases between them. All of the isolated RNA was reverse transcribed, so expressed TCRB transcripts were sequenced. TCRdb keeps only in-frame clones here, not all; method: immunoSEQ multiplex PCR. The sample lists some 250,000 clones, more than 11% occurring once. The sequencing sample was made of naive CD4+ T cells from blood. The clonotype originates from a young man with type 1 diabetes. V is TRBV9 and J is TRBJ1-1; TRBD1 is a possible D gene (5 bases). CDR3 protein: CASSPRHSRDTEAFF. Here the CDR3 DNA reads TGTGCCAGCAGCCCCAGACATAGCAGGGACACTGAAGCTTTCTTT.